The sequence of this T cell receptor beta chain was determined in a study of CD8 T cells in ankylosing spondylitis. TCRdb redid the calling of the 5' RACE reads with MiXCR, one entry per CDR3 protein. Seen here are about 540,000 distinct CDR3 sequences, roughly an eighth observed once, and the top ten hold 6.8%. Trimming removed 5 bases at V and 5 bases at J, with 9 bases between. This CDR3 comprises 12 residues. Germline loops: CDR1 SEHNR, CDR2 FQNEAQ (reference sequence). The study, taken as a whole, reports: Characteristic of ankylosing spondylitis blood, it appeared, was a TCR beta motif comprising about eight highly homologous variants. Those disease-linked clones were CD8+; they were also relatively rare in peripheral blood.

This clonotype was seen a few times. Its matching antigen is unknown. The source is a male donor with ankylosing spondylitis. The rearrangement joins TRBV7-9 to TRBJ1-1; D call uncertain. Sequencing input: blood, either unsorted or a sorted T cell fraction (not recorded which). CDR3 sequence reads: CASSHTETEAFF. CDR3 in DNA: TGTGCCAGCAGCCATACGGAAACTGAAGCTTTCTTT. Using reference TRBV7-9 and TRBJ1-1 for the parts outside the CDR3, the full variable domain is DTGVSQNPRHKITKRGQNVTFRCDPISEHNRLYWYRQTLGQGPEFLTYFQNEAQLEKSRLLSDRFSAERPKGSFSTLEIQRTEQGDSAMYLCASSHTETEAFFGQGTRLTVV.